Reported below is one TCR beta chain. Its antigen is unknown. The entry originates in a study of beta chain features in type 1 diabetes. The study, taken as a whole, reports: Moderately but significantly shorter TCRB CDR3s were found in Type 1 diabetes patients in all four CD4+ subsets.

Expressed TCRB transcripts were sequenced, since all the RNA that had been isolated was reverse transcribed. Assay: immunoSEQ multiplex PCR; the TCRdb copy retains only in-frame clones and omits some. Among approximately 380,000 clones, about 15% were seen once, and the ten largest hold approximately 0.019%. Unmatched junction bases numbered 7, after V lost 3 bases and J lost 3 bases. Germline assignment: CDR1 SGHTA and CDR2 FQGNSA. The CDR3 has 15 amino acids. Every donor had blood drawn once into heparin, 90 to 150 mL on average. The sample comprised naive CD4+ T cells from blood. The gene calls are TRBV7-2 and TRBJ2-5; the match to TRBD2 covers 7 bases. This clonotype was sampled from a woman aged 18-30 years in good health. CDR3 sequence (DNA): TGTGCCAGCAGCTTTGAGAGTGCGGGAGAAGAGACCCAGTACTTC. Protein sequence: CASSFESAGEETQYF.